This T cell receptor beta chain was sequenced in a study of post-analysis software for immune sequencing data. The TCR beta cDNA libraries contained unique molecular identifiers. MiXCR was run by TCRdb on the PCR reads, yielding one entry per CDR3 protein. Among some 890,000 distinct CDR3 sequences listed, under 70% were seen once. Notes on this clonotype: Its antigen is not identified.

Germline CDR1 reads SQVTM; CDR2 reads ANQGSEA. CDR3 size: 12 residues. Study-wide points: Relative to controls, patients had a few TRBV segments at higher frequency, with TRBV5-6, TRBV5-1 and TRBV20-1 among these. Under F measure analysis, samples from one preparation batch co-clustered strongly.

The sequence was obtained from a girl between 10 and 17 years old with multiple sclerosis. The sequenced sample was blood. This chain uses TRBV29-1 with TRBJ2-5; D perhaps matches TRBD1 (6 bases). TRBJ2-7 matches the DNA end more closely, so the J call is doubtful. In DNA, the CDR3 is TGCAGCGTGACACCAGGGGCGGACGAGCAGTACTTC. Translated, it gives CSVTPGADEQYF.